Included here is one T cell receptor (beta chain) sequence, with context. V was cut by 0 bases and J by 1 base, with 6 bases left in between. CDR1 is MNHEY and CDR2 is SVGAGI in the germline V gene. This CDR3 contains 14 residues. The data belong to a study of T cells in Graves' hyperthyroidism and ophthalmopathy. RNA transcripts yielded amplified TCR beta CDR3 regions. TCR CDR3 regions were first amplified by RT-PCR with HTBI primers. TCRdb re-called the multiplex PCR reads with MiXCR, one entry per CDR3 protein. Of 350,000 to 400,000 distinct CDR3 sequences listed, about 15% are singletons. The chain links TRBV6-5 to TRBJ1-1, with D unresolved. Sequenced input: blood. The clonotype was recovered from a woman in her thirties with Graves' hyperthyroidism. CDR3 loop: CASSYSTGNTEAFF. CDR3 coding DNA: TGTGCCAGCAGTTACTCGACGGGGAACACTGAAGCTTTCTTT.